The present entry profiles one TCR beta chain with its context. The data were obtained in a study of blood T cell repertoires in COVID-19. Membership in each cohort depended on participant-reported clinical history. The method was immunoSEQ multiplex PCR; TCRdb's version includes in-frame clones alone and lacks a portion of them. The table lists hundreds of thousands of clones, nearly 90% of them singletons, with 3.5% to 4% in the top ten. The sample consisted of PBMCs or T cells enriched from blood (not recorded which). This clonotype was obtained from a woman in her twenties or thirties with acute COVID-19.

The CDR3 protein is CASSPPPTGTGSYEQYF. In nucleotides, the CDR3 is TGTGCCAGCAGCCCGCCACCTACCGGGACAGGGTCCTACGAGCAGTACTTC. This chain connects TRBV7-9 to TRBJ2-7, with 9 nucleotides matching TRBD1. Germline V gene sequence: CDR1 SEHNR, CDR2 FQNEAQ (reference sequence). Trimming cost V 5 bases and J 1 base; bases outside gene matches: 12. The CDR3 covers 17 residues.